Listed below are T cell receptor beta chains from one sample, sequenced in a study of cytomegalovirus exposure and HLA in healthy donors. Generated by immunoSEQ multiplex PCR, the TCRdb table keeps only in-frame clones and is missing some. The table has about 73,000 clones, roughly 95% seen once; the top ten hold approximately 3.4%. The sample consisted of PBMCs. These receptors came from a man aged 18 to 29 in good health and CMV-seronegative. The CDR3 runs from the conserved cysteine through the conserved F or W. The D gene is left open where the match is weak. For some rows the clone size is stated as once, few or many, or as a class when expanded; others skip it.

len: 17; j_gene: TRBJ1-3; d_gene: .; v_gene: TRBV7-9; abundance: .; CDR3aa: CASSLVGGQISGNTIYF; CDR3nt: TGTGCCAGCAGCTTAGTGGGAGGGCAAATTTCTGGAAACACCATATATTTT
len: 15; j_gene: TRBJ1-1; d_gene: TRBD1; v_gene: TRBV7-2; abundance: .; CDR3aa: CASSLTGGLNTEAFF; CDR3nt: TGTGCCAGCAGCTTGACAGGGGGCCTGAACACTGAAGCTTTCTTT
len: 14; j_gene: TRBJ1-2; d_gene: .; v_gene: TRBV7-9; abundance: .; CDR3aa: CATEGGGTLYGYTF; CDR3nt: TGTGCCACCGAGGGGGGAGGGACACTCTATGGCTACACCTTC
len: 16; j_gene: TRBJ1-1; d_gene: .; v_gene: TRBV7-3; abundance: .; CDR3aa: CASSLRRRGDSTEAFF; CDR3nt: TGTGCCAGCAGCTTAAGAAGGCGGGGGGATAGCACTGAAGCTTTCTTT
len: 16; j_gene: TRBJ1-1; d_gene: .; v_gene: TRBV19; abundance: .; CDR3aa: CASTLTGTGQATEAFF; CDR3nt: TGTGCCAGTACGCTTACAGGGACGGGGCAAGCAACTGAAGCTTTCTTT
len: 13; j_gene: TRBJ1-5; d_gene: .; v_gene: TRBV10-3; abundance: .; CDR3aa: CAISDRVNQPQHF; CDR3nt: TGTGCCATCAGTGACCGGGTCAATCAGCCCCAGCATTTT
len: 17; j_gene: TRBJ2-5; d_gene: TRBD1; v_gene: TRBV9; abundance: .; CDR3aa: CASSVGTETGFTETQYF; CDR3nt: TGTGCCAGCAGCGTAGGTACGGAGACAGGGTTTACGGAGACCCAGTACTTC
len: 11; j_gene: TRBJ1-2; d_gene: .; v_gene: TRBV30; abundance: .; CDR3aa: CAWSVSGGYTF; CDR3nt: TGTGCCTGGAGTGTCTCAGGAGGCTACACCTTC
len: 16; j_gene: TRBJ2-7; d_gene: .; v_gene: TRBV9; abundance: .; CDR3aa: CASSAGKGQLSYEQYF; CDR3nt: TGTGCCAGCAGCGCTGGAAAGGGACAATTATCCTACGAGCAGTACTTC
len: 16; j_gene: TRBJ2-2; d_gene: TRBD1; v_gene: TRBV27; abundance: .; CDR3aa: CASSPLRTGRSGELFF; CDR3nt: TGTGCCAGCAGCCCTTTAAGGACAGGGCGGTCCGGGGAGCTGTTTTTT
len: 16; j_gene: TRBJ1-2; d_gene: .; v_gene: TRBV7-2; abundance: .; CDR3aa: CASSLQGGDSHYGYTF; CDR3nt: TGTGCCAGCAGCTTACAGGGAGGTGATTCACACTATGGCTACACCTTC
len: 15; j_gene: TRBJ2-3; d_gene: TRBD2; v_gene: TRBV29-1; abundance: .; CDR3aa: CSVDLAGGLPDTQYF; CDR3nt: TGCAGCGTGGACCTAGCGGGGGGGCTTCCAGATACGCAGTATTTT
len: 14; j_gene: TRBJ2-7; d_gene: TRBD1; v_gene: TRBV6-1; abundance: .; CDR3aa: CASSNGQATYEQYF; CDR3nt: TGTGCCAGCAGTAATGGACAGGCTACCTACGAGCAGTACTTC
len: 16; j_gene: TRBJ1-1; d_gene: TRBD1; v_gene: TRBV9; abundance: .; CDR3aa: CASSVPGQGNLGEAFF; CDR3nt: TGTGCCAGCAGCGTACCGGGACAGGGTAACTTGGGTGAAGCTTTCTTT
len: 12; j_gene: TRBJ2-7; d_gene: .; v_gene: TRBV10-2; abundance: .; CDR3aa: CASSGDIYEQYF; CDR3nt: TGCGCCAGCAGCGGGGACATCTACGAGCAGTACTTC
len: 15; j_gene: TRBJ1-4; d_gene: TRBD1; v_gene: TRBV15; abundance: .; CDR3aa: CATAGTAQSGEKLFF; CDR3nt: TGTGCCACCGCGGGGACAGCTCAATCGGGTGAAAAACTGTTTTTT
len: 14; j_gene: TRBJ2-1; d_gene: TRBD1; v_gene: TRBV6-5; abundance: .; CDR3aa: CASSPEDTGGRQFF; CDR3nt: TGTGCCAGCAGCCCCGAAGATACAGGGGGAAGGCAGTTCTTC
len: 14; j_gene: TRBJ1-2; d_gene: .; v_gene: TRBV28; abundance: .; CDR3aa: CASSFPQPIDGYTF; CDR3nt: TGTGCCAGCAGTTTCCCACAACCCATCGATGGCTACACCTTC
len: 13; j_gene: TRBJ1-5; d_gene: TRBD1; v_gene: TRBV18; abundance: .; CDR3aa: CASSQQGGQPQHF; CDR3nt: TGTGCCAGCTCACAGCAGGGGGGTCAGCCCCAGCATTTT
len: 14; j_gene: TRBJ1-1; d_gene: .; v_gene: TRBV11-2; abundance: .; CDR3aa: CASSLTQMNTEAFF; CDR3nt: TGTGCCAGCAGCTTAACACAGATGAACACTGAAGCTTTCTTT
len: 14; j_gene: TRBJ2-2; d_gene: TRBD1; v_gene: TRBV9; abundance: .; CDR3aa: CASSPGQGFGELFF; CDR3nt: TGTGCCAGCAGCCCGGGACAGGGATTCGGGGAGCTGTTTTTT
len: 19; j_gene: TRBJ1-4; d_gene: TRBD1; v_gene: TRBV7-9; abundance: .; CDR3aa: CASSLATGTGGGTNEKLFF; CDR3nt: TGTGCCAGCAGCTTAGCTACCGGGACAGGGGGTGGAACTAATGAAAAACTGTTTTTT
len: 15; j_gene: TRBJ1-4; d_gene: TRBD1; v_gene: TRBV27; abundance: .; CDR3aa: CASSQGGPGHEKLFF; CDR3nt: TGTGCCAGCTCTCAAGGGGGCCCCGGCCATGAAAAACTGTTTTTT
len: 15; j_gene: TRBJ1-1; d_gene: TRBD1; v_gene: TRBV19; abundance: few; CDR3aa: CASSIIRQGDTEAFF; CDR3nt: TGTGCCAGTAGTATAATCAGACAGGGAGACACTGAAGCTTTCTTT
len: 14; j_gene: TRBJ1-4; d_gene: TRBD1; v_gene: TRBV28; abundance: .; CDR3aa: CASSHQGGPRKLFF; CDR3nt: TGTGCCAGCAGTCATCAGGGGGGTCCGCGCAAACTGTTTTTT
len: 12; j_gene: TRBJ1-1; d_gene: .; v_gene: TRBV19; abundance: .; CDR3aa: CASKRVEGQAFF; CDR3nt: TGTGCCAGTAAACGGGTTGAGGGCCAAGCTTTCTTT
len: 12; j_gene: TRBJ1-1; d_gene: .; v_gene: TRBV27; abundance: .; CDR3aa: CASSSGSREAFF; CDR3nt: TGTGCCAGCAGCTCCGGGAGCAGGGAGGCTTTCTTT
len: 15; j_gene: TRBJ1-1; d_gene: TRBD1; v_gene: TRBV11-1; abundance: .; CDR3aa: CASSHSRGRGTEAFF; CDR3nt: TGTGCCAGCAGCCATTCCAGGGGGCGCGGCACTGAAGCTTTCTTT
len: 13; j_gene: TRBJ1-2; d_gene: .; v_gene: TRBV5-1; abundance: once; CDR3aa: CASSLRGNYGYTF; CDR3nt: TGCGCCAGCAGCTTACGAGGGAACTATGGCTACACCTTC
len: 15; j_gene: TRBJ1-3; d_gene: .; v_gene: TRBV6-5; abundance: .; CDR3aa: CASSPRTVPGNTIYF; CDR3nt: TGTGCCAGCAGCCCTCGGACAGTTCCTGGAAACACCATATATTTT
len: 15; j_gene: TRBJ2-5; d_gene: TRBD1; v_gene: TRBV4-2; abundance: few; CDR3aa: CASSQDGTGVETQYF; CDR3nt: TGTGCCAGCAGCCAAGATGGGACAGGGGTGGAGACCCAGTACTTC
len: 16; j_gene: TRBJ1-1; d_gene: .; v_gene: TRBV13; abundance: .; CDR3aa: CASSPFGGRHDTEAFF; CDR3nt: TGTGCCAGCAGCCCATTTGGAGGCAGACATGACACTGAAGCTTTCTTT
len: 13; j_gene: TRBJ2-2; d_gene: .; v_gene: TRBV2; abundance: .; CDR3aa: CASSVGGPGELFF; CDR3nt: TGTGCCAGCAGCGTCGGGGGTCCCGGGGAGCTGTTTTTT
len: 15; j_gene: TRBJ2-1; d_gene: TRBD1; v_gene: TRBV9; abundance: .; CDR3aa: CASSVGQGENNEQFF; CDR3nt: TGTGCCAGCAGCGTAGGACAGGGGGAGAACAATGAGCAGTTCTTC
len: 14; j_gene: TRBJ1-3; d_gene: .; v_gene: TRBV5-6; abundance: once; CDR3aa: CASSSGRTGNTIYF; CDR3nt: TGTGCCAGCAGCTCAGGGAGGACTGGAAACACCATATATTTT
len: 14; j_gene: TRBJ2-5; d_gene: TRBD2; v_gene: TRBV5-1; abundance: .; CDR3aa: CASSSGGGPETQYF; CDR3nt: TGCGCCAGCAGCTCCGGGGGAGGGCCAGAGACCCAGTACTTC
len: 12; j_gene: TRBJ2-7; d_gene: TRBD1; v_gene: TRBV5-8; abundance: once; CDR3aa: CASSQGEFEQYF; CDR3nt: TGTGCCAGCAGTCAGGGGGAATTCGAGCAGTACTTC
len: 14; j_gene: TRBJ1-6; d_gene: .; v_gene: TRBV5-4; abundance: .; CDR3aa: CASSSGGYNSPLHF; CDR3nt: TGTGCCAGCAGCTCGGGGGGATATAATTCACCCCTCCACTTT
len: 19; j_gene: TRBJ2-1; d_gene: TRBD2; v_gene: TRBV28; abundance: once; CDR3aa: CASRGFLLAGGHTYNEQFF; CDR3nt: TGTGCCAGCAGGGGTTTCTTACTAGCGGGGGGACACACCTACAATGAGCAGTTCTTC
len: 16; j_gene: TRBJ2-2; d_gene: .; v_gene: TRBV6-7; abundance: .; CDR3aa: CAGSRRVWGDTGELFF; CDR3nt: TGTGCCGGGAGCAGGAGGGTGTGGGGGGACACCGGGGAGCTGTTTTTT
len: 16; j_gene: TRBJ1-4; d_gene: TRBD1; v_gene: TRBV5-1; abundance: .; CDR3aa: CASSLGQGPTNEKLFF; CDR3nt: TGCGCCAGCAGCTTAGGACAGGGTCCAACTAATGAAAAACTGTTTTTT
len: 15; j_gene: TRBJ1-6; d_gene: TRBD1; v_gene: TRBV18; abundance: .; CDR3aa: CASSPSTGSNSPLHF; CDR3nt: TGTGCCAGCTCACCCTCGACAGGGTCGAATTCACCCCTCCACTTT
len: 15; j_gene: TRBJ1-4; d_gene: .; v_gene: TRBV5-1; abundance: .; CDR3aa: CASSFSQGTNEKLFF; CDR3nt: TGCGCCAGCAGCTTTTCACAGGGAACTAATGAAAAACTGTTTTTT
len: 15; j_gene: TRBJ2-1; d_gene: .; v_gene: TRBV9; abundance: .; CDR3aa: CASSAVVLGGNEQFF; CDR3nt: TGTGCCAGCAGCGCCGTAGTCCTAGGGGGCAATGAGCAGTTCTTC
len: 14; j_gene: TRBJ1-5; d_gene: .; v_gene: TRBV27; abundance: .; CDR3aa: CASSLGARNQPQHF; CDR3nt: TGTGCCAGCAGTTTGGGGGCCCGCAATCAGCCCCAGCATTTT
len: 13; j_gene: TRBJ2-5; d_gene: .; v_gene: TRBV19; abundance: once; CDR3aa: CASSPATGSTQYF; CDR3nt: TGTGCCAGTAGTCCCGCCACAGGGTCGACCCAGTACTTC
len: 17; j_gene: TRBJ2-1; d_gene: .; v_gene: TRBV28; abundance: .; CDR3aa: CASSLRDRNPSYNEQFF; CDR3nt: TGTGCCAGCAGTTTACGAGACAGAAATCCCTCCTACAATGAGCAGTTCTTC
len: 13; j_gene: TRBJ1-2; d_gene: .; v_gene: TRBV6-5; abundance: .; CDR3aa: CASTPSRGWGYTF; CDR3nt: TGTGCCAGCACCCCCAGTCGGGGGTGGGGCTACACCTTC